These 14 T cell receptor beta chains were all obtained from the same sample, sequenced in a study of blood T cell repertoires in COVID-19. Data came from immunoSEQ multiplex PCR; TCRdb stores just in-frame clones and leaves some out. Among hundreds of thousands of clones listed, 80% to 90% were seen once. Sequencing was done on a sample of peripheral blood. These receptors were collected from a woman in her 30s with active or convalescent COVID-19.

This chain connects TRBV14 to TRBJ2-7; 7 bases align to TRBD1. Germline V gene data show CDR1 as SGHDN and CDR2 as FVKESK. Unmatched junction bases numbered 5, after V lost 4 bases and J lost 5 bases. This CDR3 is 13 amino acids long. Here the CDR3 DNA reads TGTGCCAGCAGCCTCGACAGGGCCCACGAGCAGTACTTC. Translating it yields CASSLDRAHEQYF.

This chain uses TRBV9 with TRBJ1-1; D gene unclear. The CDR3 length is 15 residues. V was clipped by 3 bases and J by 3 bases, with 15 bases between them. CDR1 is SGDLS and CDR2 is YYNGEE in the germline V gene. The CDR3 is CASSAAMGGYTEAFF. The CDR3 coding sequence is TGTGCCAGCAGCGCTGCTATGGGAGGGTACACTGAAGCTTTCTTT.

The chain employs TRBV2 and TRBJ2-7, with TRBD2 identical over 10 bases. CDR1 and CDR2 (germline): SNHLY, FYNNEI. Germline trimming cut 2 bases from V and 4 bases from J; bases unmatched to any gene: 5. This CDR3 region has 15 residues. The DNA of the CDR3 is TGTGCCAGCAGTGAAACGGCTAGCGGGGGTTACGAGCAGTACTTC. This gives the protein CASSETASGGYEQYF.

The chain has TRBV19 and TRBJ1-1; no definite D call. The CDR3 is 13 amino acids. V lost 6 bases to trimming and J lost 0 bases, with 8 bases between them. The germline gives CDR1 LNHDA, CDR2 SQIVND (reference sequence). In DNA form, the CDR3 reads TGTGCCAGTAGCTTTCAGATGAACACTGAAGCTTTCTTT. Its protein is CASSFQMNTEAFF.

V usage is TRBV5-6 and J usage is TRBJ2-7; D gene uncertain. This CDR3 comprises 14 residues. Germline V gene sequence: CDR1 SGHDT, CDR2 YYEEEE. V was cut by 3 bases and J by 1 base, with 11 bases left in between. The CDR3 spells CASSWAGRSYEQYF. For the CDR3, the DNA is TGTGCCAGCAGCTGGGCAGGCCGATCCTACGAGCAGTACTTC.

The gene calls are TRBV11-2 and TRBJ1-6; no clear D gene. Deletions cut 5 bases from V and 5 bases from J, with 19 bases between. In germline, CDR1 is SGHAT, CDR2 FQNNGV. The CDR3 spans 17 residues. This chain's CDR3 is CASSTLRRTVNNSPLHF. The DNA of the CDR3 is TGTGCCAGCAGCACATTACGGAGGACCGTCAATAATTCACCCCTCCACTTT.

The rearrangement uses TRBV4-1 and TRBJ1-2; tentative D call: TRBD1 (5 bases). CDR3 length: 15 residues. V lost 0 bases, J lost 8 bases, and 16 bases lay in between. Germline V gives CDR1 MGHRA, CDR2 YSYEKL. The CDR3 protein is CASSQDRAGRRGYTF. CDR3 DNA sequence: TGCGCCAGCAGCCAAGATCGGGCAGGGCGACGGGGCTACACCTTC.

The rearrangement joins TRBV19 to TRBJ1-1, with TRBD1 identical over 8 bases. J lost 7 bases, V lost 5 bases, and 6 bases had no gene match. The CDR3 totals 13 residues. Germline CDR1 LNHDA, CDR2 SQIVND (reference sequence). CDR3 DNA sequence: TGTGCCAGTAGTGGTACAGGGGGTGATGAAGCTTTCTTT. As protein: CASSGTGGDEAFF.

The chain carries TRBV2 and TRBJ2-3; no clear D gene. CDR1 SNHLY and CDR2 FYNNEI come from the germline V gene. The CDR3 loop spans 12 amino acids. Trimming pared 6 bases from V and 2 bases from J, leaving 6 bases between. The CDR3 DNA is TGTGCCAGCAGCGTATACACAGATACGCAGTATTTT. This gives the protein CASSVYTDTQYF.

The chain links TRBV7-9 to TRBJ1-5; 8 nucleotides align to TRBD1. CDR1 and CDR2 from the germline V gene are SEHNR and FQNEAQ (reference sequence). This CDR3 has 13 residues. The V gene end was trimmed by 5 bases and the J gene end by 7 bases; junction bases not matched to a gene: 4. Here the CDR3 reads CASSLGQEQPQHF. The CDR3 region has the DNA TGTGCCAGCAGCCTGGGACAGGAGCAGCCCCAGCATTTT.

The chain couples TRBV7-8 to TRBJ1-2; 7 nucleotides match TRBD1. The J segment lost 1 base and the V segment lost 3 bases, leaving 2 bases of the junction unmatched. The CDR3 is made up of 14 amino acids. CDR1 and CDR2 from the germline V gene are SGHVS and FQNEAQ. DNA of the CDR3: TGTGCCAGCAGCTTCCGGGACAGTAACTATGGCTACACCTTC. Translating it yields CASSFRDSNYGYTF.

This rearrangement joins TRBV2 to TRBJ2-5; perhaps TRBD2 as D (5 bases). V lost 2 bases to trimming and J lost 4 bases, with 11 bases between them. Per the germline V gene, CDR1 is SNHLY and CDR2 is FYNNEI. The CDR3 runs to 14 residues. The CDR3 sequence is CASSEYVGVETQYF. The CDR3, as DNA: TGTGCCAGCAGTGAATATGTGGGAGTAGAGACCCAGTACTTC. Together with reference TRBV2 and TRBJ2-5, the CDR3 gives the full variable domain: EPEVTQTPSHQVTQMGQEVILRCVPISNHLYFYWYRQILGQKVEFLVSFYNNEISEKSEIFDDQFSVERPDGSNFTLKIRSTKLEDSAMYFCASSEYVGVETQYFGPGTRLLVL.

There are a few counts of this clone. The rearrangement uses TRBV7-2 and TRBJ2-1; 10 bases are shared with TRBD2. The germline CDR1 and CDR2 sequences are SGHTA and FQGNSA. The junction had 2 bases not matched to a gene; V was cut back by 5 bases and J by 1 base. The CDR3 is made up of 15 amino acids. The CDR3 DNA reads TGTGCCAGCAGCAAGACTAGCGGGTCCTACAATGAGCAGTTCTTC. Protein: CASSKTSGSYNEQFF.

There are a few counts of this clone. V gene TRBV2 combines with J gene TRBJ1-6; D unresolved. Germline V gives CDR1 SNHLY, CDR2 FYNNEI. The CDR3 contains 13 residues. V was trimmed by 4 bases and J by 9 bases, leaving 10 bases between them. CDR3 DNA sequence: TGTGCCAGCAGTGTCGGGAATCGTTCACCCCTCCACTTT. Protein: CASSVGNRSPLHF.